This T cell receptor (beta chain) was found in a study of T-cell memory formation after mild COVID-19. Overall study: Each donor largely had its own TCR clusters.

A remark on this clonotype: Its matching antigen is unknown.

Germline CDR1 and CDR2: KGHDR and SFDVKD. The CDR3 loop spans 15 amino acids. J lost 5 bases, V lost 9 bases, and 14 bases had no gene match. Broader study findings: Mainly CM and EM harbored the contracting CD4+ clones; mainly EMRA harbored the CD8+ ones.

Via MiXCR, TCRdb re-called the 5' RACE reads, giving one row per CDR3 protein. The repertoire consists of roughly 550,000 distinct CDR3 sequences, with about 20% occurring once and the leading ten covering approximately 13%. The chain uses TRBV24-1 and TRBJ2-5; 7 bases fit TRBD1. Sequencing was carried out using PBMCs or a T cell subset sorted from them (not recorded which). This TCR was sampled from an adult woman who had mild COVID-19 (a few samples of this study predate the infection). Cell type and time point are not known. The CDR3 reads CATAITGAGRETQYF. The CDR3 coding sequence is TGTGCCACCGCAATCACAGGGGCTGGTCGGGAGACCCAGTACTTC.